This TCR beta chain originates from a study of blood T cell repertoires in COVID-19. Across the whole study: Samples came from the United States, Italy and Spain, spanning acute and convalescent COVID-19. T cells, B-cell-depleted T cells, or PBMCs supplied cDNA or gDNA.

Original processing notes: Estimation of nucleated cell counts was performed using reference gene primer amplification. The method was immunoSEQ multiplex PCR; TCRdb's version includes in-frame clones alone and lacks a portion of them. The V and J calls and clone size are taken from that table; D and trimming were inferred from the DNA. The sample lists 250,000 or so clones, approximately 86% seen once, with approximately 6.8% in the top ten. The CDR3 loop spans 16 amino acids. Germline V CDR1 and CDR2: SGHKS, YYEKEE (reference sequence). The V and J ends lost 1 base and 1 base respectively, with 12 bases between them.

The rearrangement uses TRBV5-5 and TRBJ2-1; D is uncertain. The receptor comes from a woman in her 70s with active or convalescent COVID-19. Input material: peripheral blood. CDR3 DNA: TGTGCCAGCAGCTTGACAACTGGGCAGTCCTACAATGAGCAGTTCTTC. This codes for CASSLTTGQSYNEQFF. Full variable domain (remainder filled in from reference TRBV5-5 and TRBJ2-1): DAGVTQSPTHLIKTRGQQVTLRCSPISGHKSVSWYQQVLGQGPQFIFQYYEKEERGRGNFPDRFSARQFPNYSSELNVNALLLGDSALYLCASSLTTGQSYNEQFFGPGTRLTVL.